Presented here are 26 T cell receptor beta chains from one specimen sequenced in a study of T cells in women clearing cervical HPV infection. Only in-frame clones appear in the TCRdb table, and some are missing; sequencing was by immunoSEQ multiplex PCR. This repertoire includes under 20,000 clones. The source material was blood buffy coat. These receptors all come from a woman aged 18 to 69 with a cervical HPV16 infection that either progressed to CIN3+ or cleared (not recorded which).

As regards this clone: Coverage ceases 3 residues before the CDR3 finishes, and the germline J gene fills in the end. This chain uses TRBV6-1 with TRBJ1-4, with TRBD1 as a possible D gene (5 bases). The germline CDR1 and CDR2 sequences are MNHNS and SASEGT. Trimming cost V 3 bases and J 4 bases, with 15 bases left between them. This CDR3 has 16 residues. The sequenced CDR3 bases are TGTGCCAGCAGTGATGGGGTCGTGGGGCTTAATGAAAAA. This codes for CASSDGVVGLNEK. The CDR3, in full, reads CASSDGVVGLNEKLFF.

Turning to this clone: The CDR3 end lies 3 residues beyond the end of the read and is filled in from the germline J gene. The chain links TRBV29-1 to TRBJ1-1, with 9 bases that match TRBD1. The V and J ends lost 4 bases and 1 base, in that order; junction bases with no gene match: 4. Germline values: CDR1 SQVTM, CDR2 ANQGSEA. The CDR3 extends over 14 amino acids. CDR3 amino acids: CSVGGQGWNTEAFF. The DNA read from the CDR3 is TGCAGCGTTGGGGGACAGGGTTGGAACACTGAA.

Remarks on this clone: With the read ending 3 residues before the CDR3 end, the germline J gene is used to fill in that end. V and J are TRBV5-4 and TRBJ2-3; D perhaps matches TRBD2 (6 bases). The CDR3 length is 16 residues. Per germline, CDR1 SGHNT and CDR2 YYREEE (reference sequence). Trimming shortened V by 2 bases and J by 2 bases, and 15 bases separated the two germline ends. The DNA read from the CDR3 is TGTGCCAGCAGCTTAAGGGCGGGGTCGTACACAGATACG. Protein product: CASSLRAGSYTDT. The entire CDR3 is CASSLRAGSYTDTQYF. Full variable domain (rest looked up from reference TRBV5-4 and TRBJ2-3): ETGVTQSPTHLIKTRGQQVTLRCSSQSGHNTVSWYQQALGQGPQFIFQYYREEENGRGNFPPRFSGLQFPNYSSELNVNALELDDSALYLCASSLRAGSYTDTQYFGPGTRLTVL.

Comment on this clone: Coverage ceases 3 residues before the CDR3 finishes, and the germline J gene fills in the end. This sequence joins TRBV5-4 and TRBJ2-7; no clear D gene. The CDR3 loop spans 13 amino acids. Germline V gives CDR1 SGHNT, CDR2 YYREEE (reference sequence). Trimming removed 2 bases at V and 2 bases at J, with 8 bases between. Partial CDR3 DNA: TGTGCCAGCAGCTTAGCCAGGACCTACGAG. It codes for CASSLARTYE. The full CDR3 sequence reads CASSLARTYEQYF. Full variable domain (outside the CDR3, taken from reference TRBV5-4 and TRBJ2-7): ETGVTQSPTHLIKTRGQQVTLRCSSQSGHNTVSWYQQALGQGPQFIFQYYREEENGRGNFPPRFSGLQFPNYSSELNVNALELDDSALYLCASSLARTYEQYFGPGTRLTVT.

A remark on this clone: The read ends 3 residues shy of where the CDR3 ends; the end is completed using the germline J gene. This chain uses TRBV2 with TRBJ1-1; D remains ambiguous. The CDR3 is made up of 12 amino acids. Germline V gene lookup returns CDR1 SNHLY and CDR2 FYNNEI. CDR3 sequence reads: CASSEAQTVAFF. CDR3 bases read: TGTGCCAGCAGTGAAGCGCAAACAGTG. The variable domain in full, completed from reference TRBV2 and TRBJ1-1, reads EPEVTQTPSHQVTQMGQEVILRCVPISNHLYFYWYRQILGQKVEFLVSFYNNEISEKSEIFDDQFSVERPDGSNFTLKIRSTKLEDSAMYFCASSEAQTVAFFGQGTRLTVV.

As for this clone: The read ends 3 residues shy of where the CDR3 ends; the end is completed using the germline J gene. This chain links TRBV19 with TRBJ1-3, with a possible D match to TRBD1 (6 bases). V dropped 6 bases and J dropped 8 bases, with 26 bases sitting between them. The V gene's germline CDR1 is LNHDA and CDR2 SQIVND (reference sequence). The length of the CDR3 is 17 residues. Partial CDR3 DNA: TGTGCCAGTAGCCCAACCCCCTTCCAGGGGCTACAGGACACC. Translated, it gives CASSPTPFQGLQDT. The whole CDR3 protein reads CASSPTPFQGLQDTIYF.

As regards this clone: From the germline J gene comes the end of the CDR3, since the read stops 3 residues before it. This chain joins TRBV19 and TRBJ1-1, with 7 bases that match TRBD1. V dropped 4 bases and J dropped 7; count of bases not matched to a gene: 6. Germline CDR1 reads LNHDA; CDR2 reads SQIVND (reference sequence). This CDR3 comprises 13 residues. The CDR3 here is CASSTQQGIEAFF. CDR3 DNA (partial): TGTGCCAGTAGTACCCAACAGGGGATTGAA.

As for this clone: Read sequence stops 3 residues before the CDR3 end, and the germline J gene provides the missing end. The chain is built from TRBV5-1 and TRBJ2-1, with TRBD2 identical over 8 bases. Trimming cost V 0 bases and J 9 bases; bases outside gene matches: 2. CDR1 and CDR2 from the germline V gene are SGHRS and YFSETQ. The length of the CDR3 is 13 residues. The covered CDR3 bases are TGCGCCAGCAGCTTGGGACTAGCGAGTGAG. As protein: CASSLGLASE. The full CDR3 sequence reads CASSLGLASEQFF.

Considering frequency, this clone is medium-sized. The read ends 3 residues before the CDR3 terminus; that terminus is restored from the germline J gene. J is TRBJ2-3 and V is TRBV29-1; 10 bases are a match to TRBD2. CDR1 SQVTM and CDR2 ANQGSEA come from the germline V gene. This CDR3 has 16 residues. V shed 7 bases, J shed 0 bases, and the junction held 10 bases outside the gene matches. CDR3 in amino acids: CSGGLLTSGSTDTQYF. Incomplete CDR3 DNA: TGCAGCGGGGGGCTATTGACTAGCGGGAGCACAGATACG.

In regard to this clone: The read terminates 3 residues ahead of where the CDR3 ends, so the germline J gene completes it. V is TRBV19 and J is TRBJ1-6; perhaps TRBD1 as D (6 bases). From germline, CDR1 is LNHDA and CDR2 SQIVND (reference sequence). The CDR3 consists of 13 residues. Trimming removed 5 bases from V and 9 bases from J, with 11 bases in between. The part of the CDR3 DNA that was read is TGTGCCAGTAGTCCGAACAGGGTTTCACCC. Encoded protein: CASSPNRVSP. The CDR3 in its entirety is CASSPNRVSPLHF.

The DNA read from the CDR3 is TGTGCCAGCAGTGAGGGCCAGGGGGCCCCCGAG. It yields the protein CASSEGQGAPE. The entire CDR3 sequence reads CASSEGQGAPEQYF. V is TRBV6-1 and J is TRBJ2-7; the match to TRBD1 covers 8 bases. The read gets to within 3 residues of the CDR3 end, and the germline J gene fills in the rest. V shed 3 bases, J shed 6 bases, and the junction held 7 bases outside the gene matches. Germline loops: CDR1 MNHNS, CDR2 SASEGT. The CDR3 consists of 14 residues.

As concerns this clone: The read falls 3 residues short of the CDR3 end, and the missing part is taken from the germline J gene. This chain joins TRBV20-1 and TRBJ2-7; 7 nucleotides line up with TRBD1. The CDR3 extends over 15 amino acids. Germline V CDR1 and CDR2: DFQATT, SNEGSKA (reference sequence). V dropped 4 bases and J dropped 3; count of bases not matched to a gene: 12. Partial CDR3 DNA: TGCAGTGCTAAAGACAGGGATGGAGTGATCTACGAG. This encodes CSAKDRDGVIYE. The entire CDR3 protein reads CSAKDRDGVIYEQYF.

To note about this clone: The DNA ends 3 residues before the CDR3 does, and the rest of the CDR3 is filled in from the germline J gene. This chain connects TRBV2 to TRBJ2-7; 11 nucleotides match TRBD2. This CDR3 has 14 residues. Germline trimming cut 3 bases from V and 2 bases from J; bases unmatched to any gene: 0. Per the germline V gene, CDR1 is SNHLY and CDR2 is FYNNEI. The part of the CDR3 DNA that was read is TGTGCCAGCAGTGAGACTAGCGGGACCTACGAG. Encoded protein: CASSETSGTYE. The whole CDR3 reads CASSETSGTYEQYF.

As to this clone: Read sequence stops 3 residues before the CDR3 end, and the germline J gene provides the missing end. This chain uses TRBV4-1 with TRBJ2-7; a weak D match, TRBD2 (6 bases). The CDR3 contains 15 residues. V lost 0 bases, J lost 2 bases, and 11 bases lay in between. The germline V gene has CDR1 MGHRA and CDR2 YSYEKL. The CDR3 DNA, read in part, is TGCGCCAGCAGCCAAGAGGGCGGGGAAGCCTACGAG. This codes for CASSQEGGEAYE. The full CDR3 protein reads CASSQEGGEAYEQYF.

CDR3 region: CASSLGRGYYEQYF. The covered CDR3 bases are TGTGCCAGCAGCTTGGGCAGGGGGTACTACGAG. The rearrangement uses TRBV5-5 and TRBJ2-7; 7 positions agree with TRBD1. The DNA ends 3 residues before the CDR3 does, and the rest of the CDR3 is filled in from the germline J gene. CDR1 SGHKS and CDR2 YYEKEE come from the germline V gene (reference sequence). Trimming removed 0 bases from V and 3 bases from J; junction bases left unmatched: 3. CDR3 length equals 14 residues.

With respect to this clone: The CDR3 is cut off 3 residues early in the read; its end comes from the germline J gene. The V gene is TRBV2, the J gene TRBJ2-3; 10 bases agree with TRBD2. The CDR3 sequence is 14 residues long. J lost 1 base, V lost 7 bases, and 2 bases had no gene match. CDR1 is SNHLY, CDR2 FYNNEI, per germline. The CDR3 protein is CASMLAGGTDTQYF. CDR3 bases read: TGTGCCAGCATGCTAGCGGGGGGCACAGATACG.

As to this clone: The read stops 3 residues short of the end of the CDR3; the missing end is completed from the germline J gene. The rearrangement uses TRBV20-1 and TRBJ1-4, with D unclear. V shed 5 bases and J shed 8 bases, with 15 bases lying between them. Germline V gene sequence: CDR1 DFQATT, CDR2 SNEGSKA (reference sequence). The CDR3 is made up of 13 amino acids. The CDR3 protein is CSAEDQAGEKLFF. The part of the CDR3 DNA that was read is TGCAGTGCTGAAGATCAGGCGGGGGAAAAA.

Notes on this clone: The read ends 3 residues before the CDR3 terminus; that terminus is restored from the germline J gene. The genes are TRBV20-1 and TRBJ1-2, with 8 nucleotides matching TRBD1. This CDR3 is built from 13 residues. V lost 4 bases, J lost 7 bases, and 8 bases stayed unmatched. Germline V lookup: CDR1 DFQATT, CDR2 SNEGSKA (reference sequence). This chain's CDR3 is CSATDGQGGGYTF. The DNA read from the CDR3 is TGCAGTGCTACGGATGGACAGGGCGGTGGC.

Note on this clone: The read ends 3 residues before the CDR3 terminus; that terminus is restored from the germline J gene. The rearrangement joins TRBV5-5 to TRBJ1-4; tentative D call: TRBD1 (6 bases). CDR1 and CDR2 (germline): SGHKS, YYEKEE (reference sequence). The CDR3 length is 13 residues. The V and J ends lost 5 bases and 4 bases respectively, with 9 bases between them. The CDR3 is CASRTGLNEKLFF. CDR3 bases read: TGTGCCAGCAGGACAGGTCTTAATGAAAAA.

On this clone itself: The observed sequence ends 3 residues before the CDR3 terminus, with the missing tail filled in from the germline J gene. The rearrangement uses TRBV28 and TRBJ2-3; the D gene is possibly TRBD1 (6 bases). The CDR3 is 11 amino acids. Germline assignment: CDR1 MDHEN and CDR2 SYDVKM. This CDR3 is CASSLHRAQYF. The sequenced part of the CDR3 DNA is TGTGCCAGCAGTTTACACAGGGCG. Full variable domain (rest looked up from reference TRBV28 and TRBJ2-3): DVKVTQSSRYLVKRTGEKVFLECVQDMDHENMFWYRQDPGLGLRLIYFSYDVKMKEKGDIPEGYSVSREKKERFSLILESASTNQTSMYLCASSLHRAQYFGPGTRLTVL.

Incomplete CDR3 DNA: TGCGCCAGCAGCTTGGCCCTGACAGCCTCCCAGGCTGGAAACACC. Protein sequence: CASSLALTASQAGNT. The whole CDR3 protein reads CASSLALTASQAGNTIYF. The rearrangement joins TRBV5-1 to TRBJ1-3; possibly TRBD1 for D (5 bases). The read halts 3 residues ahead of the CDR3 end, with the missing end drawn from the germline J gene. The V gene lost 0 bases and the J gene lost 2 bases, with 18 bases spanning the gap. This CDR3 is built from 18 residues. The germline CDR1 and CDR2 sequences are SGHRS and YFSETQ.

Worth noting for this clone: The CDR3 extends 3 residues past the end of the read, so its final part is completed from the germline J gene. J is TRBJ1-4 and V is TRBV29-1, with 11 bases lining up with TRBD1. Germline-derived CDR1 and CDR2 are SQVTM and ANQGSEA. Trimming at V came to 7 bases and at J to 7 bases, leaving 5 bases not matched to a gene. The CDR3 contains 13 residues. The CDR3 here is CSARTGGLEKLFF. The covered CDR3 bases are TGCAGCGCCAGGACAGGGGGCCTTGAAAAA. The whole variable domain, remainder taken from reference TRBV29-1 and TRBJ1-4, is SAVISQKPSRDICQRGTSLTIQCQVDSQVTMMFWYRQQPGQSLTLIATANQGSEATYESGFVIDKFPISRPNLTFSTLTVSNMSPEDSSIYLCSARTGGLEKLFFGSGTQLSVL.

To note about this clone: The CDR3 extends 3 residues past the end of the read, so its final part is completed from the germline J gene. V usage is TRBV20-1 and J usage is TRBJ1-6; D remains ambiguous. Germline CDR1 and CDR2: DFQATT and SNEGSKA (reference sequence). V was pared by 0 bases and J by 7 bases, with 10 bases between. The CDR3 totals 14 residues. CDR3 amino acids: CSARDRRGNSPLHF. The sequenced part of the CDR3 DNA is TGCAGTGCTAGAGACAGGCGAGGGAATTCACCC.

Concerning this clone: The read ends 3 residues before the CDR3 terminus; that terminus is restored from the germline J gene. The V and J genes are TRBV11-2 and TRBJ2-2, with 8 positions matching TRBD1. V dropped 8 bases and J dropped 8; count of bases not matched to a gene: 10. CDR1 and CDR2 (germline): SGHAT, FQNNGV. CDR3 length equals 14 residues. This CDR3 reads CASGKTGGAGELFF. The covered CDR3 bases are TGTGCCAGCGGAAAAACAGGGGGAGCAGGGGAG.

Regarding this clone: Read coverage stops 3 residues before the CDR3 terminus; the germline J gene supplies the remainder. This sequence joins TRBV5-8 and TRBJ1-2, with no clear D. Germline V gene data show CDR1 as SGHTS and CDR2 as YDEGEE. The CDR3 sequence is 13 residues long. Partial CDR3 DNA: TGTGCCAGCAGCCAAAGGACTCTTTTCGGC. Translating gives CASSQRTLFG. The entire CDR3 reads CASSQRTLFGYTF. Full variable domain (outside the CDR3, taken from reference TRBV5-8 and TRBJ1-2): EAGVTQSPTHLIKTRGQQATLRCSPISGHTSVYWYQQALGLGLQFLLWYDEGEERNRGNFPPRFSGRQFPNYSSELNVNALELEDSALYLCASSQRTLFGYTFGSGTRLTVV.

Comment on this clone: The missing CDR3 end, 3 residues past where the read stops, is filled in from the germline J gene. The rearrangement joins TRBV4-2 to TRBJ1-2, with TRBD1 matching over 7 bases. The CDR3 has 16 residues. Per the germline V gene, CDR1 is LGHNA and CDR2 is YNFKEQ. V shed 0 bases, J shed 4 bases, and the junction held 8 bases outside the gene matches. The DNA read from the CDR3 is TGTGCCAGCAGCCAAGAAGCTTACAGGGGCATCTATGGC. It specifies CASSQEAYRGIYG. The CDR3 in full is CASSQEAYRGIYGYTF.